A single sample is the source of the 29 T cell receptor beta chains below, sequenced in a study of neoadjuvant anti-PD-1 for oral cavity cancer. Sample time point: after neoadjuvant nivolumab, at surgical resection. Some clones are missing from TCRdb's copy, which holds only in-frame ones; the method was immunoSEQ multiplex PCR. The sample has just under 70,000 clones; approximately 85% are singletons. The sequences come from PBMCs, collected after nivolumab (anti-PD-1) treatment. The receptors were sampled from a person between 40 and 79 years old with oral cavity squamous cell carcinoma.

This clone appeared a few times. The rearrangement links TRBV29-1 to TRBJ2-1; 7 bases line up with TRBD2. V lost 1 base and J lost 9; bases outside the gene matches: 6. CDR1 is SQVTM and CDR2 is ANQGSEA in the germline V gene. The CDR3 is made up of 13 amino acids. This CDR3 reads CSVEGTSTSEQFF. The CDR3 region has the DNA TGCAGCGTTGAAGGGACTAGTACTTCTGAGCAGTTCTTC.

This clone was found once. This chain uses TRBV29-1 with TRBJ2-5, with D perhaps TRBD2 (6 bases). This CDR3 has 12 residues. V dropped 7 bases and J dropped 3 bases, with 12 bases sitting between them. CDR1 and CDR2 from the germline V gene are SQVTM and ANQGSEA. The CDR3, as DNA: TGCAGCGAGCGCTCGGGGGAAGAGACCCAGTACTTC. Translation gives CSERSGEETQYF.

This clone appeared a few times. This specimen includes other DNA sequences encoding the same CDR3. The chain carries TRBV19 and TRBJ1-1; D gene unclear. Germline V CDR1 and CDR2: LNHDA, SQIVND (reference sequence). V was trimmed by 1 base and J by 1 base, leaving 1 base between them. The CDR3 sequence is 12 residues long. The CDR3 DNA reads TGTGCCAGTAGTATAGGGAACACTGAAGCTTTCTTT. Translating gives CASSIGNTEAFF.

The chain has TRBV10-3 and TRBJ2-3, with D perhaps TRBD1 (5 bases). V was cut by 0 bases and J by 5 bases, with 6 bases left in between. The CDR3 extends over 13 amino acids. Looked up from germline, CDR1 is ENHRY and CDR2 is SYGVKD. Written as DNA, the CDR3 is TGTGCCATCAGTGAGTCTGACAGAGATACGCAGTATTTT. Amino acids: CAISESDRDTQYF.

The chain uses TRBV19 and TRBJ2-7, with unresolved D. Germline assignment: CDR1 LNHDA and CDR2 SQIVND (reference sequence). V lost 1 base to trimming and J lost 6 bases, with 4 bases between them. This CDR3 is built from 11 residues. DNA for the CDR3: TGTGCCAGTAGTATAGGGGCCGAGCAGTACTTC. Translation gives CASSIGAEQYF.

The CDR3 DNA reads TGTGCCAGCAGCCAGGGTCTCTCTTCTAGCGGGACGAACACCGGGGAGCTGTTTTTT. Protein sequence: CASSQGLSSSGTNTGELFF. The chain combines TRBV4-2 with TRBJ2-2, with TRBD2 matching 9 bases. The CDR3 runs 19 residues. Per germline, CDR1 LGHNA and CDR2 YNFKEQ. With 3 bases clipped from V and 0 bases from J, the junction kept 11 bases outside the gene matches.

The chain employs TRBV5-4 and TRBJ1-1; D is ambiguous. The germline V gene has CDR1 SGHNT and CDR2 YYREEE (reference sequence). The CDR3 contains 14 residues. Between the trimmed V and J ends, which lost 1 base and 0 bases, there was a span of 7 bases. The CDR3 loop is CASSLRVVNTEAFF. The CDR3 DNA follows: TGTGCCAGCAGCTTGCGGGTGGTGAACACTGAAGCTTTCTTT. The full variable domain, completed using reference TRBV5-4 and TRBJ1-1, is ETGVTQSPTHLIKTRGQQVTLRCSSQSGHNTVSWYQQALGQGPQFIFQYYREEENGRGNFPPRFSGLQFPNYSSELNVNALELDDSALYLCASSLRVVNTEAFFGQGTRLTVV.

Only one count was recorded for this clone. The V and J genes are TRBV7-8 and TRBJ2-2; 9 positions agree with TRBD2. CDR3 length: 19 amino acids. The germline V gene encodes CDR1 SGHVS and CDR2 FQNEAQ. Trimming took 2 bases from V and 0 from J; bases not matched to a gene: 10. CDR3 amino acids: CASSLIRTSVRANTGELFF. CDR3 coding DNA: TGTGCCAGCAGCTTAATTCGGACTAGCGTTAGGGCGAACACCGGGGAGCTGTTTTTT.

The chain uses TRBV6-1 and TRBJ1-2, with D possibly being TRBD1 (5 bases). The CDR3 has 14 residues. V was pared by 2 bases and J by 12 bases, with 19 bases between. Per germline, CDR1 MNHNS and CDR2 SASEGT. The CDR3 nucleotides are TGTGCCAGCAGTGAAACTGGGACGCCCCCAAAACACACCTTC. As protein: CASSETGTPPKHTF.

The CDR3 region has the DNA TGTGCCATCAGTTTAGCGGGAGTCATCGGGTACGAGCAGTACTTC. Protein product: CAISLAGVIGYEQYF. V usage is TRBV10-3 and J usage is TRBJ2-7, with 9 bases lining up with TRBD2. J lost 4 bases, V lost 5 bases, and 9 bases had no gene match. The CDR3 length is 15 residues. Germline CDR1 and CDR2: ENHRY and SYGVKD.

The chain links TRBV10-3 to TRBJ2-3, with 11 positions matching TRBD2. CDR1 and CDR2 (germline): ENHRY, SYGVKD. The CDR3 covers 15 residues. Trimming at V came to 7 bases and at J to 5 bases, leaving 8 bases not matched to a gene. The CDR3 nucleotides read TGTGCCATCACCGCTAGCGGGAGGTTCGGAGATACGCAGTATTTT. Translation gives CAITASGRFGDTQYF.

This chain joins TRBV29-1 and TRBJ1-1; 7 bases are a match to TRBD1. J gave up 4 bases and V 7 bases, and 9 bases lay outside the gene matches. Per the germline V gene, CDR1 is SQVTM and CDR2 is ANQGSEA. The CDR3 totals 13 residues. The CDR3 DNA reads TGCAGCGCCCAGGGGGGCGGGTTCACTGAAGCTTTCTTT. The encoded protein is CSAQGGGFTEAFF.

A few counts support this clone. The rearrangement uses TRBV14 and TRBJ1-1; 7 bases agree with TRBD1. The CDR3 runs 14 residues. The junction had 5 bases not matched to a gene; V was cut back by 6 bases and J by 1 base. Looked up from germline, CDR1 is SGHDN and CDR2 is FVKESK. CDR3 amino acids: CASSRTGSNTEAFF. The CDR3 nucleotides read TGTGCCAGCAGTCGGACAGGATCGAACACTGAAGCTTTCTTT.

This clone was seen once. The rearrangement links TRBV30 to TRBJ2-1; D might be TRBD2 (5 bases). V lost 4 bases to trimming and J lost 7 bases, with 14 bases between them. The CDR3 sequence is 13 residues long. Germline V lookup: CDR1 GTSNPN, CDR2 SVGIG (reference sequence). In DNA, the CDR3 is TGTGCCTGGAAATTACCTAGCTGGAATGAGCAGTTCTTC. This encodes CAWKLPSWNEQFF. Full variable domain (outside the CDR3, taken from reference TRBV30 and TRBJ2-1): SQTIHQWPATLVQPVGSPLSLECTVEGTSNPNLYWYRQAAGRGLQLLFYSVGIGQISSEVPQNLSASRPQDRQFILSSKKLLLSDSGFYLCAWKLPSWNEQFFGPGTRLTVL.

The rearrangement uses TRBV5-1 and TRBJ1-4; tentative D call: TRBD1 (6 bases). The CDR3 extends over 15 amino acids. V gave up 4 bases and J gave up 3 bases, with 13 bases separating them. Germline V gene data show CDR1 as SGHRS and CDR2 as YFSETQ. The CDR3 here is CASSATGTSNEKLFF. DNA of the CDR3: TGCGCCAGCAGCGCTACAGGGACCTCTAATGAAAAACTGTTTTTT.

Note on this clone: The junction departs from germline at one end; a sequencing error may be responsible. The chain combines TRBV6-1 with TRBJ2-5; 10 bases are shared with TRBD2. The CDR3 totals 13 residues. The germline V gene encodes CDR1 MNHNS and CDR2 SASEGT. The chain's CDR3 is CASSEDQLAGPHF. Written as DNA, the CDR3 is TGTGCCAGCAGTGAAGATCAACTAGCGGGACCCCACTTC.

The chain combines TRBV10-3 with TRBJ1-5, with 10 bases lining up with TRBD1. V dropped 6 bases and J dropped 3; count of bases not matched to a gene: 2. CDR1 and CDR2 (germline): ENHRY, SYGVKD. The CDR3 has 14 residues. The CDR3 DNA sequence: TGTGCCATCAGGGGGACAGGGGACAATCAGCCCCAGCATTTT. Translated: CAIRGTGDNQPQHF.

This clone has a single count. The chain joins TRBV6-1 to TRBJ2-2; D unclear. This CDR3 is 16 amino acids long. V was clipped by 2 bases and J by 5 bases, with 15 bases between them. Germline V gives CDR1 MNHNS, CDR2 SASEGT. The CDR3 is CASSEIWESRTGELFF. The CDR3 DNA reads as TGTGCCAGCAGTGAAATCTGGGAATCCCGTACCGGGGAGCTGTTTTTT.

The chain is built from TRBV6-5 and TRBJ2-1; the match to TRBD1 covers 8 bases. V shed 3 bases, J shed 8 bases, and the junction held 12 bases outside the gene matches. CDR3 length: 16 residues. CDR1 and CDR2 (germline): MNHEY, SVGAGI. As DNA, the CDR3 is TGTGCCAGCAGTTATACCGGGACAGGTAGCGGCGATGAGCAGTTCTTC. Its translation: CASSYTGTGSGDEQFF.

This chain joins TRBV2 and TRBJ2-1; D may be TRBD2 (5 bases). The CDR3 runs 13 residues. V was clipped by 5 bases and J by 6 bases, with 11 bases between them. Germline assignment: CDR1 SNHLY and CDR2 FYNNEI. The CDR3 DNA reads as TGTGCCAGCAGTCCACTAGTGTCCAATGAGCAGTTCTTC. It is translated as CASSPLVSNEQFF.

This chain links TRBV18 with TRBJ2-2, with 11 bases lining up with TRBD2. Germline trimming cut 5 bases from V and 6 bases from J; bases unmatched to any gene: 8. CDR1 and CDR2 (germline): KGHSH, LQKENI. The length of the CDR3 is 16 residues. This CDR3 is CASSSTSGIGAGELFF. The CDR3 DNA reads as TGTGCCAGCTCATCGACTAGCGGGATAGGGGCCGGGGAGCTGTTTTTT. The full variable domain, completed using reference TRBV18 and TRBJ2-2, is NAGVMQNPRHLVRRRGQEARLRCSPMKGHSHVYWYRQLPEEGLKFMVYLQKENIIDESGMPKERFSAEFPKEGPSILRIQQVVRGDSAAYFCASSSTSGIGAGELFFGEGSRLTVL.

This chain connects TRBV6-6 to TRBJ2-5, with D hard to call. The CDR3 has 13 amino acids. Trimming pared 2 bases from V and 3 bases from J, leaving 7 bases between. Looked up from germline, CDR1 is MNHNY and CDR2 is SVGAGI (reference sequence). The CDR3 DNA reads TGTGCCAGCAGTTACCGGACGGAAGAGACCCAGTACTTC. The encoded protein is CASSYRTEETQYF.

The chain joins TRBV10-2 to TRBJ2-7; 8 positions agree with TRBD1. Germline V lookup: CDR1 WSHSY, CDR2 SAAADI. Trimming removed 6 bases from V and 1 base from J; junction bases left unmatched: 2. The CDR3 covers 13 residues. CDR3 protein: CASRQGVSYEQYF. The CDR3 DNA sequence: TGCGCCAGCAGACAGGGGGTTTCCTACGAGCAGTACTTC.

The rearrangement joins TRBV30 to TRBJ1-5; no clear D gene. CDR1 and CDR2 from the germline V gene are GTSNPN and SVGIG (reference sequence). V dropped 0 bases and J dropped 1 base, with 7 bases sitting between them. This CDR3 comprises 14 residues. The CDR3 protein is CAWSVLASNQPQHF. The CDR3, as DNA: TGTGCCTGGAGTGTACTTGCGAGCAATCAGCCCCAGCATTTT. The entire variable domain, with the rest obtained from reference TRBV30 and TRBJ1-5, is as follows: SQTIHQWPATLVQPVGSPLSLECTVEGTSNPNLYWYRQAAGRGLQLLFYSVGIGQISSEVPQNLSASRPQDRQFILSSKKLLLSDSGFYLCAWSVLASNQPQHFGDGTRLSIL.

The chain employs TRBV5-1 and TRBJ2-7; 7 bases map to TRBD1. Germline lookup yields CDR1 SGHRS and CDR2 YFSETQ. This CDR3 has 16 residues. The V gene end was trimmed by 0 bases and the J gene end by 5 bases; junction bases not matched to a gene: 11. CDR3 residues: CASSLGGSTGHNEQYF. The CDR3 DNA is TGCGCCAGCAGCTTGGGCGGCTCGACAGGGCACAACGAGCAGTACTTC.

The chain uses TRBV20-1 and TRBJ2-5, with 7 bases that match TRBD2. V lost 6 bases and J lost 6; bases outside the gene matches: 4. Germline V gives CDR1 DFQATT, CDR2 SNEGSKA (reference sequence). The CDR3 totals 11 residues. This chain's CDR3 is CSAIAGQTQYF. The CDR3 nucleotides read TGCAGTGCGATAGCGGGTCAGACCCAGTACTTC.

This clone was counted a few times. J is TRBJ2-5 and V is TRBV7-6; 15 bases line up with TRBD2. Germline values: CDR1 SGHVS, CDR2 FNYEAQ. The CDR3 totals 16 residues. The V and J ends lost 5 bases and 5 bases, in that order; junction bases with no gene match: 6. The CDR3 coding sequence is TGTGCCAGCAGCCCCTGGACTAGCGGGAGGGGGGAGACCCAGTACTTC. It translates to CASSPWTSGRGETQYF.

This clone has only a few counts. The chain has TRBV9 and TRBJ1-5; D not resolved. The V end was cut by 7 bases, the J end by 10 bases, with 3 bases between. Germline CDR1 reads SGDLS; CDR2 reads YYNGEE. This CDR3 contains 8 residues. This CDR3 reads CASPPQHF. For the CDR3, the DNA is TGTGCCAGCCCCCCCCAGCATTTT. Together with reference TRBV9 and TRBJ1-5, the CDR3 gives the full variable domain: DSGVTQTPKHLITATGQRVTLRCSPRSGDLSVYWYQQSLDQGLQFLIQYYNGEERAKGNILERFSAQQFPDLHSELNLSSLELGDSALYFCASPPQHFGDGTRLSIL.

This clone appeared a few times. The chain carries TRBV5-5 and TRBJ2-7, with D possibly matching TRBD2 (5 bases). Germline V gene data show CDR1 as SGHKS and CDR2 as YYEKEE (reference sequence). The CDR3 extends over 13 amino acids. V lost 2 bases to trimming and J lost 0 bases, with 6 bases between them. In DNA, the CDR3 is TGTGCCAGCAGCTTTGGGAGCTCCTACGAGCAGTACTTC. Encoded protein: CASSFGSSYEQYF.